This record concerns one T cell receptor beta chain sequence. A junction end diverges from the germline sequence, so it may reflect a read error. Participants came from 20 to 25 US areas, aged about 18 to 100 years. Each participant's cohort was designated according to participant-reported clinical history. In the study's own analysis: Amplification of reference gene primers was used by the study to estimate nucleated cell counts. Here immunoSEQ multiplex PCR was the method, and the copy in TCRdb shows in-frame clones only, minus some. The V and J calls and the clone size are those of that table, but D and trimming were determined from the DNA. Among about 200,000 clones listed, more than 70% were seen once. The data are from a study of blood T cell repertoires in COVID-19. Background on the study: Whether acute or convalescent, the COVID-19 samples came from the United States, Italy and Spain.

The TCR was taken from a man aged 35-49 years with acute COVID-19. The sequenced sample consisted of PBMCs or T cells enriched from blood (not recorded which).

Here the CDR3 DNA reads TGTGCCGGCAGGCTTGAGAACTACGAGCAGTACTTC. This translates into CAGRLENYEQYF. The V call is TRBV28, the J call TRBJ2-7; the D is unclear. The CDR3 contains 12 residues. Germline CDR1 is MDHEN and CDR2 is SYDVKM.